This note documents a single TCR beta chain sequence. No antigen is known for it. These data originate in a study of cytomegalovirus exposure and HLA in healthy donors. Regarding the study as a whole: In all likelihood, a cluster of highly shared sequence variants was a sequencing artifact. Many donors carried some public TCRs, although rarity characterized most TCR sequences.

PCR involved 60 Vbeta and 13 Jbeta primers. Methods used by the authors: In a later analysis, of around 83 million unique beta chains, roughly 10 million appeared in at least two donors. Repertoires were generated with immunoSEQ multiplex PCR, while TCRdb's copy carries only in-frame clones and drops some. That table supplies the V and J calls and clone size; D and trimming were determined from the DNA. This repertoire shows roughly 120,000 clones, over 60% found once; its top ten account for roughly 3.3%. Sequenced sample: PBMCs. This sequence was found in a woman in her twenties or thirties in good health and CMV-seropositive.

CDR3 DNA sequence: TGTGCCAGCAGCCCGGTTTCGGGGGGCGGAGGAGGAAAACTGTTTTTT. It is translated as CASSPVSGGGGGKLFF. The V gene is TRBV7-9, the J gene TRBJ1-4, with D possibly matching TRBD1 (6 bases). V gave up 5 bases and J gave up 10 bases, with 23 bases separating them. Germline V gene lookup returns CDR1 SEHNR and CDR2 FQNEAQ (reference sequence). The CDR3 consists of 16 residues.